This entry is about one TCR beta chain. In the study's own analysis: Reference gene primers were amplified, and this amplification served to estimate nucleated cell counts. Repertoires were generated with immunoSEQ multiplex PCR, while TCRdb's copy carries only in-frame clones and drops some. The DNA gave D and trimming, while V, J and clone size come from that table. Here the sample spans under 200,000 clones, approximately 91% being singletons. Germline V lookup: CDR1 SGDLS, CDR2 YYNGEE. Trimming cost V 2 bases and J 0 bases, with 9 bases left between them. The CDR3 totals 15 residues. The data are from a study of blood T cell repertoires in COVID-19. Study overall: Acute and convalescent COVID-19 specimens originated in the United States, Italy and Spain.

The TCR originated in a man between 18 and 35 years old with acute or convalescent COVID-19. Sample: peripheral blood. The chain couples TRBV9 to TRBJ2-1; D is perhaps TRBD2 (5 bases). Here the CDR3 reads CASSVTGNSYNEQFF. CDR3 coding DNA: TGTGCCAGCAGCGTGACGGGGAACTCCTACAATGAGCAGTTCTTC.